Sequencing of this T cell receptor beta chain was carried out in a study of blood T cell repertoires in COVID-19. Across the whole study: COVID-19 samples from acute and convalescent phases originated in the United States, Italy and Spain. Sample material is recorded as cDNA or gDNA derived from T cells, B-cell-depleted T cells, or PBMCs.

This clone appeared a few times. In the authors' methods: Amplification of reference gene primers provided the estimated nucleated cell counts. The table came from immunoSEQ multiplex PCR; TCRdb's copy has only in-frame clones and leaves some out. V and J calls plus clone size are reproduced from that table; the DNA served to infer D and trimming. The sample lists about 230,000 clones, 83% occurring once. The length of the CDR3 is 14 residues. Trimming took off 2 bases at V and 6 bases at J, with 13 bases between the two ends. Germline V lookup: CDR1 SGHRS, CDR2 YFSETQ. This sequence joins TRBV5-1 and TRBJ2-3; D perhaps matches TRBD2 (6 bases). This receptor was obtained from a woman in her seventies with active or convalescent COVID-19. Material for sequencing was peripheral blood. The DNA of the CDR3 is TGCGCCAGCAGCTTATCCGGGGAGGTGGATACGCAGTATTTT. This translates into CASSLSGEVDTQYF.